The 16 T cell receptor beta chains below come from one sample, sequenced in a study of response to subunit inactivated influenza vaccine. TCRdb itself ran the RT-PCR reads through MiXCR, one entry per CDR3 protein. The sample carries approximately 700,000 distinct CDR3 sequences, roughly 14% recorded once. The sequencing here drew on PBMCs from blood, taken 11 to 12 days after vaccination. The receptors derive from a man aged 50 to 59 who received an inactivated influenza vaccine.

This clonotype was seen many times. The chain combines TRBV27 with TRBJ2-7, with TRBD2 identical over 11 bases. The CDR3 contains 15 residues. After removal of 3 bases from V and 3 bases from J, the junction contained 4 bases not matched to a gene. CDR1 is MNHEY and CDR2 is SMNVEV in the germline V gene (reference sequence). The CDR3 is CASSFVSGRGYEQYF. The CDR3 DNA reads as TGTGCCAGCAGTTTCGTTAGCGGGAGGGGCTACGAGCAGTACTTC.

This clonotype was counted between two and nine times. The CDR3 loop reads CASSPNERGFLYTQYF. In DNA form, the CDR3 reads TGCGCCAGCAGCCCGAACGAGCGGGGGTTTTTATATACGCAGTATTTT. The chain has TRBV5-1 and TRBJ2-3; 8 bases fit TRBD2. Trimming cost V 4 bases and J 7 bases; bases outside gene matches: 14. The germline V gene has CDR1 SGHRS and CDR2 YFSETQ. The length of the CDR3 is 16 residues.

This clonotype was seen a few times. The gene calls are TRBV20-1 and TRBJ1-5, with D perhaps TRBD1 (6 bases). CDR1 is DFQATT, CDR2 SNEGSKA, per germline (reference sequence). The CDR3 runs to 14 residues. V was pared by 3 bases and J by 1 base, with 10 bases between. DNA of the CDR3: TGCAGTGCTAGTAGGAGGGGGAGCAATCAGCCCCAGCATTTT. Its protein is CSASRRGSNQPQHF.

The rearrangement joins TRBV4-2 to TRBJ1-2, with D tentatively TRBD1 (5 bases). Trimming removed 0 bases from V and 5 bases from J, with 19 bases in between. This CDR3 comprises 17 residues. Germline V gene sequence: CDR1 LGHNA, CDR2 YNFKEQ. The CDR3 loop is CASSQDLRGPLSYGYTF. The CDR3 region has the DNA TGTGCCAGCAGCCAAGATCTTAGGGGTCCCCTTTCTTATGGCTACACCTTC.

This clonotype was counted many times. V and J are TRBV7-8 and TRBJ1-6; tentatively, D is TRBD1 (5 bases). Germline CDR1 and CDR2: SGHVS and FQNEAQ. The CDR3 loop spans 11 amino acids. The ends were cut back, 3 bases at V and 15 bases at J, with 9 bases in the middle. As DNA, the CDR3 is TGTGCCAGCAGCTTCGGGACGATCCTCCACTTT. Encoded protein: CASSFGTILHF. Looking up the rest from reference TRBV7-8 and TRBJ1-6 gives the full variable domain: GAGVSQSPRYKVAKRGQDVALRCDPISGHVSLFWYQQALGQGPEFLTYFQNEAQLDKSGLPSDRFFAERPEGSVSTLKIQRTQQEDSAVYLCASSFGTILHFGNGTRLTVT.

This clonotype came up a few times. The V call is TRBV3-1, the J call TRBJ2-1; 8 bases are a match to TRBD2. Germline CDR1 reads LGHDT; CDR2 reads YNNKEL (reference sequence). This CDR3 is built from 11 residues. Trimming at V came to 1 base and at J to 16 bases, leaving 3 bases not matched to a gene. The DNA of the CDR3 is TGTGCCAGCAGCCAAGGACTAGCGCCCTTCTTC. As protein: CASSQGLAPFF.

The V call is TRBV29-1, the J call TRBJ1-1; D gene uncertain. The CDR3 has 14 amino acids. Germline-derived CDR1 and CDR2 are SQVTM and ANQGSEA. V was shortened by 2 bases and J by 3 bases, with 13 bases between the two germline ends. CDR3 amino acids: CSVEISAGHTEAFF. For the CDR3, the DNA is TGCAGCGTTGAAATTTCGGCAGGACACACTGAAGCTTTCTTT. Full variable domain (rest looked up from reference TRBV29-1 and TRBJ1-1): SAVISQKPSRDICQRGTSLTIQCQVDSQVTMMFWYRQQPGQSLTLIATANQGSEATYESGFVIDKFPISRPNLTFSTLTVSNMSPEDSSIYLCSVEISAGHTEAFFGQGTRLTVV.

The V gene is TRBV7-9, the J gene TRBJ2-2; D unclear. Germline lookup yields CDR1 SEHNR and CDR2 FQNEAQ (reference sequence). The CDR3 totals 16 residues. The V end was cut by 5 bases, the J end by 1 base, with 14 bases between. The CDR3 protein is CASSPTGRRNTGELFF. CDR3 bases: TGTGCCAGCAGCCCGACGGGCAGAAGGAACACCGGGGAGCTGTTTTTT. Together with reference TRBV7-9 and TRBJ2-2, the CDR3 gives the full variable domain: DTGVSQNPRHKITKRGQNVTFRCDPISEHNRLYWYRQTLGQGPEFLTYFQNEAQLEKSRLLSDRFSAERPKGSFSTLEIQRTEQGDSAMYLCASSPTGRRNTGELFFGEGSRLTVL.

At least ten counts were recorded for this clonotype. The chain combines TRBV5-1 with TRBJ1-4; the D gene is possibly TRBD1 (5 bases). The CDR3 contains 14 residues. V dropped 3 bases and J dropped 4 bases, with 10 bases sitting between them. Looked up from germline, CDR1 is SGHRS and CDR2 is YFSETQ. The CDR3 nucleotides are TGCGCCAGCAGCTCGGGACGGGATAATGAAAAACTGTTTTTT. It yields the protein CASSSGRDNEKLFF.

The genes are TRBV12-3 or TRBV12-4 and TRBJ2-7; D is possibly TRBD1 or TRBD2 (6 bases each). CDR3 size: 14 residues. Between the trimmed V and J ends, which lost 2 bases and 3 bases, there was a span of 11 bases. The CDR3 sequence: CASSLRGVSYEQYF. CDR3 sequence (DNA): TGTGCCAGCAGTTTAAGGGGGGTCAGCTACGAGCAGTACTTC.

This clonotype appeared a few times. Written as DNA, the CDR3 is TGTGCCAGCAGCTGGAGACAGGGGGCGGGTGTTCGGTACTTC. It specifies CASSWRQGAGVRYF. The rearrangement joins TRBV5-8 to TRBJ2-7, with 10 positions matching TRBD1. Germline CDR1 is SGHTS and CDR2 is YDEGEE. This CDR3 is built from 14 residues. V was clipped by 3 bases and J by 12 bases; unmatched bases: 12.

The table lists this clonotype with a few counts. The J gene is TRBJ2-1, the V gene TRBV2; the match to TRBD2 covers 9 bases. Germline CDR1 is SNHLY and CDR2 is FYNNEI. The CDR3 contains 16 residues. V lost 6 bases to trimming and J lost 2 bases; unmatched junction nucleotides: 8. CDR3 coding DNA: TGTGCCAGCAGACCCCCTTTAGCGGGAGCCTACAATGAGCAGTTCTTC. It specifies CASRPPLAGAYNEQFF.

This clonotype has a count of ten or more. The genes are TRBV4-2 and TRBJ2-2; D is unresolved. V was trimmed by 0 bases and J by 11 bases, leaving 16 bases between them. CDR1 is LGHNA and CDR2 is YNFKEQ in the germline V gene. CDR3 size: 15 residues. The CDR3 here is CASSQDALWRGELFF. Written as DNA, the CDR3 is TGTGCCAGCAGCCAAGATGCCCTATGGAGAGGCGAGCTGTTTTTT.

This clonotype was picked up many times. This chain joins TRBV5-1 and TRBJ2-3; D call uncertain. The CDR3 totals 14 residues. Trimming removed 7 bases at V and 0 bases at J, with 12 bases between. Germline V CDR1 and CDR2: SGHRS, YFSETQ. The CDR3 coding sequence is TGCGCCAGCCGCTCGGCCGGGAGCACAGATACGCAGTATTTT. Translating it yields CASRSAGSTDTQYF.

The chain combines TRBV20-1 with TRBJ2-2; 11 nucleotides line up with TRBD2. Trimming at V came to 0 bases and at J to 3 bases, leaving 9 bases not matched to a gene. The length of the CDR3 is 18 residues. CDR1 and CDR2 (germline): DFQATT, SNEGSKA (reference sequence). This CDR3 is CSARDLAGGHADTGELFF. The CDR3 DNA reads TGCAGTGCTAGAGATCTAGCGGGAGGTCATGCTGACACCGGGGAGCTGTTTTTT.

The chain carries TRBV20-1 and TRBJ2-5; 10 bases align to TRBD2. Germline CDR1 DFQATT, CDR2 SNEGSKA (reference sequence). The ends lost 6 bases at V and 13 bases at J; junction bases unmatched: 11. The CDR3 sequence is 12 residues long. The CDR3 spells CSANRLAGSMYF. CDR3 in DNA: TGCAGTGCGAACAGACTAGCGGGCTCCATGTACTTC.